Here is one T cell receptor beta chain with its context. This sample is part of a study of blood T cell repertoires in COVID-19. The CDR3 runs 15 residues. The V gene end was trimmed by 6 bases and the J gene end by 1 base; junction bases not matched to a gene: 4. Germline V gene sequence: CDR1 MNHEY, CDR2 SVGAGI. Using immunoSEQ multiplex PCR, the repertoire was profiled, and TCRdb retains in-frame clones only, with some absent. This sample has roughly 29,000 clones, with approximately 88% found just once. Sequencing was performed on peripheral blood. The chain has TRBV6-5 and TRBJ1-5; TRBD1 aligns across 9 bases. This clonotype was obtained from an older man with active COVID-19. The CDR3 region is CASRETGGSNQPQHF. The CDR3 DNA reads as TGTGCCAGCAGAGAGACAGGGGGGAGCAATCAGCCCCAGCATTTT.